This record concerns one TCR beta chain sequence. Antigen: not known. CDR1 is SNHLY, CDR2 FYNNEI, per germline. The CDR3 is 15 amino acids. The V end lost 6 bases, the J end lost 0 bases, and 12 bases lay between the germline ends. This entry is derived from a study of T cell responses to AZD1222 COVID-19 vaccine. Study-level results: Epitopes outside B.1.351 and B.1.1.7 mutated regions reportedly drew nearly half of spike TCRs. Spike-specific TCR breadth and depth grew following two AZD1222 doses.

Using immunoSEQ multiplex PCR, the repertoire was profiled, and TCRdb retains in-frame clones only, with some absent. Of 150,000 or so clones in the sample, about nine tenths are singletons; the top ten hold approximately 15%. This specimen was peripheral blood, taken on day 0 of AZD1222 vaccination. The V call is TRBV2, the J call TRBJ1-5, with D perhaps TRBD1 (5 bases). The sequence derives from an adult in good health. CDR3 in amino acids: CASRLDRNSNQPQHF. The CDR3 nucleotides read TGTGCCAGCAGGCTAGACAGAAATAGCAATCAGCCCCAGCATTTT.